This TCR beta chain was found in a study of blood T cells in healthy people across ages. Donors gave 9 to 10 milliliters of peripheral blood apiece. Study results and limitations: Researchers said unsorted PBMCs prevented a conclusive naive versus antigen-experienced comparison.

A sample-barcoded 5' primer and a J-beta primer mix were used in a second PCR of about 7 to 11 cycles. The study obtained at least 3 million CDR3-containing paired-end reads from every sample. TCRdb reprocessed the 5' RACE reads via MiXCR and lists one record per CDR3 protein. The sample lists about a million distinct CDR3 sequences, 51% occurring once. Trimming pared 1 base from V and 3 bases from J, leaving 8 bases between. This CDR3 is 14 amino acids long. Per the germline V gene, CDR1 is SGHDT and CDR2 is YYEEEE. This clonotype was counted a few times. Its antigen is still unknown. The clonotype comes from a woman in her sixties in good health. Sequencing input: blood. This chain connects TRBV5-6 to TRBJ1-5; TRBD1 might be the D (5 bases). Here the CDR3 reads CASSLRQPNQPQHF. CDR3 sequence (DNA): TGTGCCAGCAGCTTGAGACAGCCCAATCAGCCCCAGCATTTT. Drawing the rest from reference TRBV5-6 and TRBJ1-5, the complete variable domain is DAGVTQSPTHLIKTRGQQVTLRCSPKSGHDTVSWYQQALGQGPQFIFQYYEEEERQRGNFPDRFSGHQFPNYSSELNVNALLLGDSALYLCASSLRQPNQPQHFGDGTRLSIL.